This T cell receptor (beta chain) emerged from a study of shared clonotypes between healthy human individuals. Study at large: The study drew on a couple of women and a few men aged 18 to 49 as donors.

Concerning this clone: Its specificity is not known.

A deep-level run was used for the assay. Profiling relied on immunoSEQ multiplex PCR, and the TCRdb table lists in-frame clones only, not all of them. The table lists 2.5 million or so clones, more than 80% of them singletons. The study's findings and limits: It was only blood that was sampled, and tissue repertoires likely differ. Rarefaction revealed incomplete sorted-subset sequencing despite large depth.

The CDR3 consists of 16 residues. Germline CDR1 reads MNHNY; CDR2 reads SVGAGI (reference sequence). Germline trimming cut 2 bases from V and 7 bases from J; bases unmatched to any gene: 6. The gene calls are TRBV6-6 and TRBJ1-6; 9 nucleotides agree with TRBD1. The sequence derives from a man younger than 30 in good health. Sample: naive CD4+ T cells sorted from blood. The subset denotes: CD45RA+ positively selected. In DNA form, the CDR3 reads TGTGCCAGCAGTTACCGGACAGGGGACCTGAATTCACCCCTCCACTTT. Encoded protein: CASSYRTGDLNSPLHF.